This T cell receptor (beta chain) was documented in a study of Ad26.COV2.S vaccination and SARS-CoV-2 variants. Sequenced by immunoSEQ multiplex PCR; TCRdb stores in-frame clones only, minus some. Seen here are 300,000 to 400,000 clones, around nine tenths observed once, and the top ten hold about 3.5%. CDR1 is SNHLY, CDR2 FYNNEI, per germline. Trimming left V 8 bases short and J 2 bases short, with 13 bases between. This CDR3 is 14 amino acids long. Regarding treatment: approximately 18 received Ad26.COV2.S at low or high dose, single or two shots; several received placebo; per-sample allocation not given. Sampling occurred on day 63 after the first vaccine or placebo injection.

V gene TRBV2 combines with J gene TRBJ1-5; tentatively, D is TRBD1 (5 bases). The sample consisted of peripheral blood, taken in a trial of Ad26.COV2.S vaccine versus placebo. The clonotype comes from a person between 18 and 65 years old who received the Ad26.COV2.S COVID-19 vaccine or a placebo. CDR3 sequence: CASGFTGRNQPQHF. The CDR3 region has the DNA TGTGCCAGCGGTTTCACAGGACGCAATCAGCCCCAGCATTTT. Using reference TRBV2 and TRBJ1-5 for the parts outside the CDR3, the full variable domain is EPEVTQTPSHQVTQMGQEVILRCVPISNHLYFYWYRQILGQKVEFLVSFYNNEISEKSEIFDDQFSVERPDGSNFTLKIRSTKLEDSAMYFCASGFTGRNQPQHFGDGTRLSIL.